This T cell receptor (beta chain) was identified during a study of human T cells and chemical hapten exposure. Authors' data handling: Per-sample TCR counts ranged from roughly 23,224 to 750,000, median around 100,000. TCRdb ran MiXCR on the RACE reads and lists one entry per CDR3 protein. Here the V and J calls rest on TCRdb's processing, not on the authors' analysis. The sample has a few hundred thousand distinct CDR3 sequences, about 6% seen once; the top ten hold around 6%. Study observations and caveats: DPC sensitization produced no change in TCRs with frequency above 1 in 1000.

Looked up from germline, CDR1 is MRHNA and CDR2 is SNTAGT. The CDR3 length is 16 residues. The V and J ends lost 8 bases and 2 bases, in that order; junction bases with no gene match: 9. This clonotype occurred many times. Its antigen is unidentified. Regarding time point: patch test 2, 6 weeks after DPC sensitization. As for treatment: therapeutic diphenylcyclopropenone sensitization with weekly scalp DPC. Blood collection took place prior to placing each patch test. The sample here was whole blood, taken in connection with sensitization to the hapten diphenylcyclopropenone (DPC). The chain employs TRBV6-4 and TRBJ1-5; 10 nucleotides line up with TRBD1. The clonotype was recovered from a woman younger than 30 with alopecia areata. Some clones in this sample may be carry-over from other donors' samples. The CDR3 DNA reads as TGTGCCAGCCTCTGCCGACAGGGGGCGGGCAATCAGCCCCAGCATTTT. This encodes CASLCRQGAGNQPQHF.